The 3 T cell receptor beta chains in this list originate from one sample, sequenced in a study of blood T cell repertoires in COVID-19. Method: immunoSEQ multiplex PCR; TCRdb's copy keeps in-frame clones and lacks some. The sample records roughly 260,000 clones, approximately 86% being singletons. The sample comprised peripheral blood. The receptors shown here come from a woman aged 45 to 65 who had recovered from COVID-19.

The chain carries TRBV7-3 and TRBJ1-1, with D possibly being TRBD1 (6 bases). V was trimmed by 7 bases and J by 1 base, leaving 13 bases between them. Per the germline V gene, CDR1 is SGHTA and CDR2 is FQGTGA. This CDR3 is built from 14 residues. This CDR3 is CASKKAGANTEAFF. The DNA for the CDR3 is TGTGCCAGCAAAAAGGCAGGGGCGAACACTGAAGCTTTCTTT. Variable domain in full (rest from reference TRBV7-3 and TRBJ1-1): GAGVSQTPSNKVTEKGKYVELRCDPISGHTALYWYRQSLGQGPEFLIYFQGTGAADDSGLPNDRFFAVRPEGSVSTLKIQRTERGDSAVYLCASKKAGANTEAFFGQGTRLTVV.

The rearrangement links TRBV7-3 to TRBJ2-5; TRBD1 aligns across 8 bases. This CDR3 has 15 amino acids. The J segment lost 1 base and the V segment lost 5 bases, leaving 6 bases of the junction unmatched. Germline-derived CDR1 and CDR2 are SGHTA and FQGTGA. CDR3 sequence reads: CASSPGQGPQETQYF. The CDR3 DNA is TGTGCCAGCAGCCCTGGACAGGGTCCCCAAGAGACCCAGTACTTC.

V and J are TRBV5-1 and TRBJ2-5; D gene unclear. The V and J ends lost 4 bases and 2 bases respectively, with 9 bases between them. The germline gives CDR1 SGHRS, CDR2 YFSETQ. This CDR3 has 13 residues. The CDR3 DNA reads as TGCGCCAGCAGCAGAACTCGACAAGAGACCCAGTACTTC. This encodes CASSRTRQETQYF.